The 9 T cell receptor beta chains below were found in one sample sequenced in a study of identical twins. TCRdb called the 5' RACE reads again in MiXCR, with one record for every CDR3 protein. The data hold about 260,000 distinct CDR3 sequences, with about 7% observed a single time. These data also featured in a second study, about yellow fever vaccine responses in identical twins.

Material for sequencing was memory (CD45RO+) T cells sorted from blood. The origin of the receptors is a woman aged 18-30 years in good health.

This chain joins TRBV3-1 and TRBJ1-2; maybe TRBD1 (6 bases). CDR3 length equals 15 residues. With 4 bases removed from V and 6 bases from J, the gap between germline ends came to 18 bases. Germline V gives CDR1 LGHDT, CDR2 YNNKEL (reference sequence). In DNA form, the CDR3 reads TGTGCCAGCAGCCGAGCTTTCGGACAGCCTGATGGCTACACCTTC. Encoded protein: CASSRAFGQPDGYTF.

This clonotype was picked up a small number of times. The genes are TRBV7-6 and TRBJ2-2; weak D call: TRBD2 (5 bases). The CDR3 is 16 residues long. The germline CDR1 and CDR2 sequences are SGHVS and FNYEAQ. V lost 6 bases to trimming and J lost 1 base, with 15 bases between them. The DNA of the CDR3 is TGTGCCAGCAGTGCCGGGGTAGCGAGGAACACCGGGGAGCTGTTTTTT. Protein product: CASSAGVARNTGELFF.

This clonotype was found many times. This sequence joins TRBV12-3 or TRBV12-4 and TRBJ2-5, with no clear D. The CDR3 runs 12 residues. V was trimmed by 0 bases and J by 5 bases, leaving 4 bases between them. The CDR3 bases are TGTGCCAGCAGTTTAGCGATGGAGACCCAGTACTTC. This codes for CASSLAMETQYF.

In its sample, this clonotype was seen a few times. This chain links TRBV20-1 with TRBJ2-1; the match to TRBD2 covers 13 bases. Germline CDR1 reads DFQATT; CDR2 reads SNEGSKA (reference sequence). This CDR3 spans 15 amino acids. V shed 5 bases, J shed 8 bases, and the junction held 9 bases outside the gene matches. The CDR3, as DNA: TGCAGTGCTGGCCGGACTAGCGGGAGAGGGGATGAGCAGTTCTTC. This sequence encodes CSAGRTSGRGDEQFF.

This clonotype was observed a few times. This sequence joins TRBV6-5 and TRBJ2-3, with TRBD2 matching 14 bases. Germline V gene data show CDR1 as MNHEY and CDR2 as SVGAGI. CDR3 size: 19 residues. J was trimmed by 7 bases and V by 0 bases; bases with no gene match: 12. In nucleotides, the CDR3 is TGTGCCAGCAGTTACTCGGGACTAGCGGGGGCCCACGCCGGGAATACGCAGTATTTT. It specifies CASSYSGLAGAHAGNTQYF.

The chain is built from TRBV20-1 and TRBJ2-2; no definite D call. V gave up 4 bases and J gave up 4 bases, with 13 bases separating them. Germline V gene lookup returns CDR1 DFQATT and CDR2 SNEGSKA (reference sequence). This CDR3 contains 14 residues. CDR3: CSAMARPITGELFF. The CDR3 bases are TGCAGTGCTATGGCCAGACCGATCACCGGGGAGCTGTTTTTT.

This clonotype was counted many times. This chain links TRBV4-1 with TRBJ2-6; maybe TRBD1 (5 bases). The V gene's germline CDR1 is MGHRA and CDR2 YSYEKL. CDR3 length: 16 residues. Trimming pared 0 bases from V and 0 bases from J, leaving 6 bases between. Here the CDR3 reads CASSQEGPSGANVLTF. The DNA of the CDR3 is TGCGCCAGCAGCCAAGAGGGGCCCTCTGGGGCCAACGTCCTGACTTTC.

This clonotype showed up many times. V gene TRBV24-1 combines with J gene TRBJ2-5; TRBD1 matches at 10 bases. The junction had 7 bases not matched to a gene; V was cut back by 3 bases and J by 7 bases. This CDR3 has 15 amino acids. Germline lookup yields CDR1 KGHDR and CDR2 SFDVKD. The CDR3 coding sequence is TGTGCCACCAGTGATGGGACAGGGGATCTGGGGACCCAGTACTTC. Translating it yields CATSDGTGDLGTQYF.

This clonotype came up many times. The rearrangement uses TRBV12-3 or TRBV12-4 and TRBJ2-3, with TRBD2 as a possible D gene (5 bases). The ends were cut back, 4 bases at V and 5 bases at J, with 13 bases in the middle. This CDR3 has 14 residues. The CDR3 DNA reads TGTGCCAGCAGTTCCGTGGGAGTAGGAGATACGCAGTATTTT. Its protein product is CASSSVGVGDTQYF.